The 24 T cell receptor beta chains below come from one sample, sequenced in a study of metastatic and nonmetastatic thyroid tumors. From the PCR reads, TCRdb re-called clones with MiXCR. The repertoire has 13,000 to 15,000 clones, approximately 30% of them found once; the top ten carry approximately 52%. Each patient came to thyroid surgery without any prior treatment (of any kind). The sample was tumor tissue. All receptors come from a male donor with papillary thyroid cancer or a benign thyroid nodule (not recorded which). Some clones in this sample may be carry-over from other donors' samples.

The chain uses TRBV3-1 and TRBJ1-1; unclear D gene. The CDR3 has 16 residues. Germline-derived CDR1 and CDR2 are LGHDT and YNNKEL (reference sequence). V was pared by 4 bases and J by 0 bases, with 15 bases between. The CDR3 sequence is CASSRVARGMNTEAFF. DNA for the CDR3: TGTGCCAGCAGCCGGGTGGCACGAGGGATGAACACTGAAGCTTTCTTT.

The gene calls are TRBV4-3 and TRBJ2-7; 7 nucleotides align to TRBD1. The V segment lost 2 bases and the J segment 2 bases; nucleotides outside the gene matches: 3. This CDR3 contains 14 residues. The germline V gene encodes CDR1 LGHNA and CDR2 YSLEER. CDR3 nucleotide sequence: TGCGCCAGCAGCCAAATGCAGGGGGCCTACGAGCAGTACTTC. This encodes CASSQMQGAYEQYF.

This clone qualifies as medium-sized (0.01 to 0.1%). The chain joins TRBV28 to TRBJ2-1, with 13 nucleotides matching TRBD2. The J segment lost 3 bases and the V segment lost 1 base, leaving 9 bases of the junction unmatched. This CDR3 comprises 19 residues. CDR1 and CDR2 (germline): MDHEN, SYDVKM. CDR3 DNA: TGTGCCAGCAGTTTATTTTGGACTAGCGGGAGAGGGGTCTACAATGAGCAGTTCTTC. It specifies CASSLFWTSGRGVYNEQFF.

This clone was counted once. The germline gene is not matched at one end of the junction; a read error may be the cause. The gene calls are TRBV6-1 and TRBJ1-3, with D tentatively TRBD1 (5 bases). Germline V gene data show CDR1 as MNHNS and CDR2 as SASEGT. There are 14 residues in the CDR3. The chain's CDR3 is CDSMILGQGNTIYF. The DNA of the CDR3 is TGTGACAGCATGATTTTGGGGCAGGGAAACACCATATATTTT.

This clone has only a few counts. V is TRBV30 and J is TRBJ2-5; D remains unclear. Trimming stripped 2 bases from V and 7 bases from J, with 11 bases between. This CDR3 is 12 amino acids long. Germline CDR1 GTSNPN, CDR2 SVGIG (reference sequence). This CDR3 is CAWSLVQRTQYF. The CDR3 bases are TGTGCCTGGAGTCTAGTTCAGAGGACCCAGTACTTC.

The chain carries TRBV6-6 and TRBJ2-2, with TRBD2 as a possible D gene (7 bases). Germline V gives CDR1 MNHNY, CDR2 SVGAGI (reference sequence). Between the trimmed V and J ends, which lost 0 bases and 5 bases, there was a span of 13 bases. The CDR3 covers 16 residues. The CDR3 nucleotides are TGTGCCAGCAGTTACTCTAAGGGGAGGGGGACCGGGGAGCTGTTTTTT. It is translated as CASSYSKGRGTGELFF.

This clone was seen at least ten times. This chain joins TRBV18 and TRBJ2-5, with TRBD2 identical over 7 bases. The CDR3 is 15 residues long. Germline trimming cut 3 bases from V and 5 bases from J; bases unmatched to any gene: 9. CDR1 and CDR2 from the germline V gene are KGHSH and LQKENI. CDR3 sequence reads: CASSPTVQAGETQYF. The CDR3 nucleotides are TGTGCCAGCTCACCTACCGTACAAGCGGGGGAGACCCAGTACTTC.

This clone was counted many times. The chain carries TRBV2 and TRBJ2-2, with 11 bases fitting TRBD2. CDR1 SNHLY and CDR2 FYNNEI come from the germline V gene. This CDR3 is 14 amino acids long. V lost 9 bases and J lost 4; bases outside the gene matches: 4. The CDR3 region is CASSGGAGTGELFF. The CDR3 bases are TGTGCCAGTAGCGGGGGGGCGGGCACCGGGGAGCTGTTTTTT.

The table lists this clone with many counts. The rearrangement joins TRBV20-1 to TRBJ2-3, with 9 bases aligning to TRBD2. V was clipped by 6 bases and J by 1 base; unmatched bases: 14. This CDR3 spans 17 amino acids. Germline values: CDR1 DFQATT, CDR2 SNEGSKA (reference sequence). The CDR3 loop is CSAPGLAGSRRTDTQYF. The DNA for the CDR3 is TGCAGTGCCCCCGGGCTAGCGGGGTCCCGGCGCACAGATACGCAGTATTTT.

The chain links TRBV11-3 to TRBJ2-5, with 7 bases aligning to TRBD2. This CDR3 has 17 residues. Germline V gene data show CDR1 as SGHNT and CDR2 as YENEEA. The V and J ends lost 5 bases and 5 bases, in that order; junction bases with no gene match: 17. Written as DNA, the CDR3 is TGTGCCAGCAGCGACGCCCGCGGTGGGGGGGATTCGGAGACCCAGTACTTC. Its protein is CASSDARGGGDSETQYF.

The rearrangement uses TRBV27 and TRBJ2-7; the match to TRBD2 covers 10 bases. V was pared by 8 bases and J by 4 bases, with 8 bases of the junction left unmatched. This CDR3 region has 14 residues. Germline CDR1 reads MNHEY; CDR2 reads SMNVEV (reference sequence). The CDR3 DNA reads TGTGCCAGCTCAGTAGCGGGAGGAAGGTACGAGCAGTACTTC. Its protein is CASSVAGGRYEQYF.

The chain links TRBV6-1 to TRBJ2-2; 7 bases map to TRBD2. V gave up 7 bases and J gave up 3 bases; unmatched junction bases: 5. The CDR3 covers 14 residues. CDR1 and CDR2 from the germline V gene are MNHNS and SASEGT. The CDR3 reads CASMRLAYTGELFF. The CDR3 DNA follows: TGTGCCAGCATGAGACTAGCATACACCGGGGAGCTGTTTTTT.

This clone was recorded at least ten times. The chain carries TRBV24-1 and TRBJ2-5, with TRBD2 identical over 10 bases. Germline CDR1 is KGHDR and CDR2 is SFDVKD. V shed 5 bases and J 4 bases; nucleotides not matched to a gene: 6. This CDR3 has 15 amino acids. The DNA for the CDR3 is TGTGCCACCAGTGTCAGGCTAGCGGGGGTAGAGACCCAGTACTTC. Translated: CATSVRLAGVETQYF.

Many counts were recorded for this clone. The V and J genes are TRBV5-1 and TRBJ2-3; D call uncertain. The CDR3 is 13 amino acids. V was shortened by 0 bases and J by 4 bases, with 6 bases between the two germline ends. Germline V gene lookup returns CDR1 SGHRS and CDR2 YFSETQ. The CDR3 reads CASSLEQSDTQYF. The CDR3 coding sequence is TGCGCCAGCAGCTTGGAACAGTCAGATACGCAGTATTTT.

This clone was counted a few times. Its ends do not fully match the called genes, so a read error is possible. J is TRBJ2-5 and V is TRBV5-4; TRBD2 matches at 7 bases. The CDR3 runs 15 residues. The germline V gene has CDR1 SGHNT and CDR2 YYREEE (reference sequence). The CDR3 loop is CVSSPPGAGQETQYF. DNA for the CDR3: TGTGTCAGCAGCCCGCCGGGAGCGGGACAAGAGACCCAGTACTTC.

This clone appeared a few times. V usage is TRBV30 and J usage is TRBJ2-7, with 8 bases fitting TRBD2. V lost 3 bases to trimming and J lost 3 bases; unmatched junction nucleotides: 10. There are 15 residues in the CDR3. Germline V gives CDR1 GTSNPN, CDR2 SVGIG (reference sequence). The CDR3 here is CAWRGPGSGSYEQYF. The CDR3 coding sequence is TGTGCCTGGAGGGGTCCCGGGAGCGGGAGCTACGAGCAGTACTTC.

The table lists this clone with a few counts. One end of the junction fails to match germline, which may point to a read error. Other nucleotide sequences from this sample produce the same CDR3. The chain carries TRBV6-1 and TRBJ2-5, with 9 bases matching TRBD2. This CDR3 is 15 amino acids long. Per germline, CDR1 MNHNS and CDR2 SASEGT. As DNA, the CDR3 is TGTGCCAGCAGTGAAGCAGCGGGGGGTCCAGAGACTCAGTACTTC. This encodes CASSEAAGGPETQYF.

This chain connects TRBV4-1 to TRBJ1-4; no clear D. V lost 0 bases and J 8 bases, leaving 13 bases between the germline ends. CDR1 is MGHRA, CDR2 YSYEKL, per germline. This CDR3 region has 15 residues. CDR3 amino acids: CASSQDTGRDEKLFF. CDR3 in DNA: TGCGCCAGCAGCCAAGATACCGGGCGAGACGAAAAACTGTTTTTT.

In the case of this clone: This could be a read error, since a much larger clone is one nucleotide away. This chain uses TRBV5-1 with TRBJ2-4, with D unclear. This CDR3 has 11 residues. Germline CDR1 is SGHRS and CDR2 is YFSETQ. DNA of the CDR3: TGCGCCAGCAGCCTCCAAAAGATTCAGTACTTC. The encoded protein is CASSLQKIQYF.

Ten or more counts support this clone. The chain joins TRBV6-1 to TRBJ2-3, with D perhaps TRBD1 (6 bases). CDR3 length equals 17 residues. Germline V gene data show CDR1 as MNHNS and CDR2 as SASEGT. Trimming took 4 bases from V and 2 from J, leaving 19 bases between them. The CDR3 DNA sequence: TGTGCCAGCAGTGTTCAGTTCCGTACAGGGACCACAGATACGCAGTATTTT. Amino acid sequence: CASSVQFRTGTTDTQYF.

This clone was observed a few times. The chain employs TRBV24-1 and TRBJ2-5, with D maybe TRBD1 (7 bases). The germline V and J ends were trimmed by 4 bases and 7 bases, with 12 bases remaining between them. The CDR3 contains 13 residues. Looked up from germline, CDR1 is KGHDR and CDR2 is SFDVKD. CDR3 sequence: CATSDRGVGTQYF. The CDR3 DNA follows: TGTGCCACCAGTGACAGGGGGGTTGGGACCCAGTACTTC.

This clone is labeled medium-sized (0.01 to 0.1%). The chain links TRBV20-1 to TRBJ2-1; 7 nucleotides match TRBD2. The germline gives CDR1 DFQATT, CDR2 SNEGSKA (reference sequence). After removal of 6 bases from V and 4 bases from J, the junction contained 9 bases not matched to a gene. The length of the CDR3 is 14 residues. The CDR3 bases are TGCAGTGCCGTAGCGGCTAGCGGTTACAATGAGCAGTTCTTC. This encodes CSAVAASGYNEQFF.

This clone was seen many times. The V call is TRBV5-6, the J call TRBJ2-5; no clear D gene. The CDR3 has 13 amino acids. The germline CDR1 and CDR2 sequences are SGHDT and YYEEEE. V was clipped by 1 base and J by 7 bases, with 11 bases between them. The chain's CDR3 is CASSLRAGGTQYF. DNA of the CDR3: TGTGCCAGCAGCTTGCGGGCAGGTGGGACCCAGTACTTC. The complete variable domain, with remaining parts taken from reference TRBV5-6 and TRBJ2-5, reads DAGVTQSPTHLIKTRGQQVTLRCSPKSGHDTVSWYQQALGQGPQFIFQYYEEEERQRGNFPDRFSGHQFPNYSSELNVNALLLGDSALYLCASSLRAGGTQYFGPGTRLLVL.

This clone was seen many times. CDR3 loop: CAGGGRLNTEAFF. CDR3 nucleotide sequence: TGTGCCGGGGGGGGACGACTGAACACTGAAGCTTTCTTT. The chain is built from TRBV2 and TRBJ1-1; D may be TRBD1 (5 bases). In germline, CDR1 is SNHLY, CDR2 FYNNEI. There are 13 residues in the CDR3. V lost 11 bases, J lost 0 bases, and 13 bases lay in between.